These T cell receptor beta chains were read from a single sample in a study of cytomegalovirus exposure and HLA in healthy donors. Clones were sequenced by immunoSEQ multiplex PCR, and TCRdb holds only the in-frame ones, with some missing. This sample has around 150,000 clones, with 81% found just once. The specimen was PBMCs. The receptors come from a woman in her 50s in good health and CMV-seronegative. Both conserved end residues are part of each CDR3. The D gene is left open where the match is weak.

TRBJ1-1	TRBD1	TRBV9	TGTGCCAGCAGCGCTTCGACAGGGAAAAACACTGAAGCTTTCTTT	CASSASTGKNTEAFF
TRBJ2-7	-	TRBV7-2	TGTGCCAGCAGCTCCCAACTAGGAATCTACGAGCAGTACTTC	CASSSQLGIYEQYF
TRBJ2-2	-	TRBV4-3	TGCGCCAGCAGCCGACTACAAACGAACACCGGGGAGCTGTTTTTT	CASSRLQTNTGELFF
TRBJ1-2	TRBD1	TRBV11-2	TGTGCCAGCAGCCCCGACAGGGTCAATGGCTACACCTTC	CASSPDRVNGYTF
TRBJ1-1	-	TRBV19	TGTGCCAGTAGTCCGGTCCATTACGCCACTGAAGCTTTCTTT	CASSPVHYATEAFF
TRBJ1-1	-	TRBV27	TGTGCCAGCAGTTTAGGGGGGTTGAACACTGAAGCTTTCTTT	CASSLGGLNTEAFF
TRBJ2-1	TRBD2	TRBV10-3	TGTGCCATCAGTAAGAAGACTAGCGGGAATGAGCAGTTCTTC	CAISKKTSGNEQFF
TRBJ2-5	-	TRBV5-4	TGTGCCAGCAGCTTGGGGAAGAGGGAAGAGACCCAGTACTTC	CASSLGKREETQYF
TRBJ2-2	-	TRBV7-9	TGTGCCAGCAGCTTTGCAGGGATCACCGGGGAGCTGTTTTTT	CASSFAGITGELFF
TRBJ2-5	TRBD2	TRBV6-1	TGTGCCAGCAGTTTTAGCGGGATAAAGGAGACCCAGTACTTC	CASSFSGIKETQYF